Listed here is a single T cell receptor (beta chain). No antigen is known for it. Sequencing was performed with immunoSEQ multiplex PCR; in TCRdb, only in-frame clones are kept and a portion is missing. Counted here are 150,000 or so clones, more than 85% occurring once; the ten biggest clones make up around 2.3%. The data originate from a study of T cell responses to AZD1222 COVID-19 vaccine. General study results and limits: Clonal diversity was possibly underestimated; the donors were predominantly white British and more often female. Mapped onto spike, vaccine-associated CD4 TCRs spanned it and were dominant at 160-218 and 743-854. Only 6 or 7 individuals given AZD1222 were seropositive at baseline.

J lost 4 bases, V lost 8 bases, and 15 bases had no gene match. The length of the CDR3 is 16 residues. Germline values: CDR1 SNHLY, CDR2 FYNNEI. Sequenced here: peripheral blood, sampled on day 0 of AZD1222 vaccination. The clonotype comes from an adult in good health. The rearrangement links TRBV2 to TRBJ1-2, with 8 bases lining up with TRBD1. The CDR3 nucleotides read TGTGCCAGCCGATTGAATCCTAGACAGGGGAGCTATGGCTACACCTTC. It yields the protein CASRLNPRQGSYGYTF.